A selection of T cell receptor beta chains follows, all from one sample in a study of blood T cell repertoires in COVID-19. Produced via immunoSEQ multiplex PCR; TCRdb's table is partial and in-frame only. Among 250,000 to 300,000 clones, about nine tenths were seen once, and the ten largest hold 1% to 1.3%. The sequenced sample was PBMCs or T cells enriched from blood (not recorded which). The receptors shown here come from a woman between 25 and 40 years old who had recovered from COVID-19. CDR3s include the opening cysteine and the closing phenylalanine or tryptophan. D genes are given only for firm matches. Clone size is not always given. Where it is, it says once, few, many or a class for expanded clones.

v_gene	j_gene	d_gene	abundance	CDR3nt	CDR3aa
TRBV11-2	TRBJ2-5	TRBD1	NA	TGTGCCAGCAGCTCGGGACAGAGAACTCCGTACTTC	CASSSGQRTPYF
TRBV5-4	TRBJ2-7	TRBD1	NA	TGTGCCAGCAGCTTGAGACAGGGGGTGAGTCACGAGCAGTACTTC	CASSLRQGVSHEQYF
TRBV14	TRBJ2-4	NA	NA	TGTGCCAGCAGCCAAGACAGGGCAGGAGACTTC	CASSQDRAGDF
TRBV24-1	TRBJ1-1	TRBD1	NA	TGTGCCACCAGTGATTCGGGACAGGGGCGGGGAGCTTTCTTT	CATSDSGQGRGAFF
TRBV27	TRBJ2-7	TRBD1	medium-sized	TGTGCCAGCAGAACAGGGGCTGTGGGCGAGCAGTACTTC	CASRTGAVGEQYF
TRBV28	TRBJ1-1	TRBD1	NA	TGTGCCAGCATTGGACAGGGCACTGAAGCTTTCTTT	CASIGQGTEAFF
TRBV19	TRBJ2-7	NA	few	TGTGCCAGTAGTCGGACTTCCCGAAGCTCCTACGAGCAGTACTTC	CASSRTSRSSYEQYF
TRBV3-1/TRBV3-2	TRBJ1-4	NA	NA	TGTGCCAGCCACTCTTCGACAGCTCGGGAAAAACTGTTTTTT	CASHSSTAREKLFF
TRBV5-4	TRBJ2-5	TRBD1	NA	TGTGCCAGCAGCATCGGACAGGGGAAAGAGACCCAGTACTTC	CASSIGQGKETQYF
TRBV14	TRBJ1-5	NA	NA	TGTGCCAGCAGCCAACAGTTCAATCAGCCCCAGCATTTT	CASSQQFNQPQHF
TRBV5-1	TRBJ1-3	NA	NA	TGCGCCAGCAGCTTGGCCGTCAGGGGCCGAGACACCATATATTTT	CASSLAVRGRDTIYF
TRBV5-5	TRBJ2-7	NA	NA	TGTGCCAGCAGCATGGAGACAGTTCCCTACGAGCAGTACTTC	CASSMETVPYEQYF
TRBV7-2	TRBJ2-4	TRBD1	NA	TGTGCCAGCGCCCCCGGACAGGCTCTAGCCATAAACATTCAGTACTTC	CASAPGQALAINIQYF
TRBV27	TRBJ1-1	TRBD1	NA	TGTGCCAGCAGTTTATTGGCGGGTAGGGGGCCCACTGAAGCTTTCTTT	CASSLLAGRGPTEAFF
TRBV18	TRBJ2-2	NA	NA	TGTGCCAGCTCACCACGACTAGTTGGAAACACCGGGGAGCTGTTTTTT	CASSPRLVGNTGELFF
TRBV5-1	TRBJ2-5	NA	NA	TGCGCCAGCAGCCAACAGGGTATTCGGGAAGAGACCCAGTACTTC	CASSQQGIREETQYF
TRBV10-3	TRBJ2-3	TRBD1	once	TGTGCCATCAGGGTGGCAGGGGGATCAGATACGCAGTATTTT	CAIRVAGGSDTQYF
TRBV7-2	TRBJ2-4	TRBD2	NA	TGTGCCAGCAGCTTAGGTCCTAGCGGGAGTGGGACCAAAAACATTCAGTACTTC	CASSLGPSGSGTKNIQYF
TRBV3-1/TRBV3-2	TRBJ2-7	TRBD2	NA	TGTGCCAGCAGCCCGCGGACTAGCGGGAACGAGCAGTACTTC	CASSPRTSGNEQYF
TRBV18	TRBJ2-2	TRBD2	NA	TGTGCCAGCTCACCAGGGACTAGCGGGAGGACCACCGGGGAGCTGTTTTTT	CASSPGTSGRTTGELFF
TRBV4-2	TRBJ2-1	TRBD2	NA	TGTGCCAGCAGCTCGGCGGCTAGCGGGAGGTTATACAATGAGCAGTTCTTC	CASSSAASGRLYNEQFF
TRBV5-1	TRBJ1-1	TRBD1	NA	TGCGCCAGCAGCCCGCCCGGGACAGGGACCGGGGCTTTCTTT	CASSPPGTGTGAFF
TRBV19	TRBJ1-2	TRBD1	NA	TGTGCCAGTAGTAAGGAGTGGTACAGGGGAGCAGCTAACTATGGCTACACCTTC	CASSKEWYRGAANYGYTF
TRBV11-2	TRBJ2-3	NA	NA	TGTGCCAGCAGCTTCCCCCGGGAGTATACGCAGTATTTT	CASSFPREYTQYF
TRBV9	TRBJ2-3	NA	NA	TGTGCCAGCAGCGTATACAGGGAAATTAGCACAGATACGCAGTATTTT	CASSVYREISTDTQYF
TRBV11-2	TRBJ2-1	TRBD2	NA	TGTGCCAGCAGCCTAGCGGGGAGTCTGAATGAGCAGTTCTTC	CASSLAGSLNEQFF
TRBV4-3	TRBJ1-4	NA	few	TGCGCCAGCAGCCAAGTCGGAGGAGTTGAAAAACTGTTTTTT	CASSQVGGVEKLFF
TRBV9	TRBJ1-2	TRBD1	NA	TGTGCCAGCAGCGTCGACAGGGTCAATTTAGGGGACTATGGCTACACCTTC	CASSVDRVNLGDYGYTF
TRBV29-1	TRBJ2-3	NA	NA	TGCAGCGTTAGATACACGGGAGCCCTGACCCGCACAGATACGCAGTATTTT	CSVRYTGALTRTDTQYF
TRBV9	TRBJ1-6	TRBD1	NA	TGTGCCAGCAGCGTACTTTCGCGACAGGGGCGATCACCCCTCCACTTT	CASSVLSRQGRSPLHF
TRBV5-1	TRBJ2-3	TRBD2	NA	TGCGCCAGCAGCTTAAGACTAGCGGAGGGCGGAGATACGCAGTATTTT	CASSLRLAEGGDTQYF
TRBV7-2	TRBJ2-5	NA	NA	TGTGCCAGCAGCTTAGGTGGCGGGAACTTACAAGAGACCCAGTACTTC	CASSLGGGNLQETQYF
TRBV29-1	TRBJ1-1	NA	NA	TGCAGCGTTGACGGCCGGGGGAAGAACACTGAAGCTTTCTTT	CSVDGRGKNTEAFF
TRBV6-5	TRBJ2-3	NA	NA	TGTGCCAGCAGTTCCTACACAGATACGCAGTATTTT	CASSSYTDTQYF
TRBV5-4	TRBJ2-7	TRBD2	NA	TGTGCCAGCAGCCCCGGGACTAGCGGCTTCTACGAGCAGTACTTC	CASSPGTSGFYEQYF
TRBV28	TRBJ2-1	NA	NA	TGTGCCAGCAGTTCATGGGGGCATGAGCAGTTCTTC	CASSSWGHEQFF
TRBV28	TRBJ2-3	TRBD1	NA	TGTGCCAGCAGTTTATCGGGACAGGGCACAGATACGCAGTATTTT	CASSLSGQGTDTQYF
TRBV28	TRBJ2-7	NA	NA	TGTGCCAGCAGTCCCCCGGGGGCAGCGGGAAATATTGGAGAGCAGTACTTC	CASSPPGAAGNIGEQYF
TRBV27	TRBJ2-7	NA	NA	TGTGCCAGCAGTTCGACGGGGGACGAGCAGTACTTC	CASSSTGDEQYF
TRBV7-6	TRBJ1-1	TRBD1	once	TGTGCCAGCAGCCCAGGGACAGGTTCAGCGAACACTGAAGCTTTCTTT	CASSPGTGSANTEAFF